This T cell receptor (beta chain) was documented in a study of shared clonotypes between healthy human individuals. Donors included only healthy HIV-negative adults lacking recent acute infections or vaccinations. Into CD45RA+ naive and CD45RA-negative memory subsets, the CD4+ cells were split. This clone has a single count. V was clipped by 6 bases and J by 6 bases, with 21 bases between them. The CDR3 runs to 15 residues. From germline, CDR1 is MNHNS and CDR2 SASEGT. Some clones are missing from TCRdb's copy, which holds only in-frame ones; the method was immunoSEQ multiplex PCR. The sample yields millions of clones, just over 90% seen once.

The chain joins TRBV6-1 to TRBJ2-7; possibly TRBD1 or TRBD2 for D (6 bases each). The sample consisted of naive CD4+ T cells from PBMCs. Regarding subset: CD45RA+ positively selected. The source is a man aged 18-30 years in good health. Some clones in this sample may be carry-over from other donors' samples. CDR3 nucleotides: TGTGCCAGCAGACCATCCCGGGGGCCGTGGAGCGAGCAGTACTTC. It yields the protein CASRPSRGPWSEQYF.